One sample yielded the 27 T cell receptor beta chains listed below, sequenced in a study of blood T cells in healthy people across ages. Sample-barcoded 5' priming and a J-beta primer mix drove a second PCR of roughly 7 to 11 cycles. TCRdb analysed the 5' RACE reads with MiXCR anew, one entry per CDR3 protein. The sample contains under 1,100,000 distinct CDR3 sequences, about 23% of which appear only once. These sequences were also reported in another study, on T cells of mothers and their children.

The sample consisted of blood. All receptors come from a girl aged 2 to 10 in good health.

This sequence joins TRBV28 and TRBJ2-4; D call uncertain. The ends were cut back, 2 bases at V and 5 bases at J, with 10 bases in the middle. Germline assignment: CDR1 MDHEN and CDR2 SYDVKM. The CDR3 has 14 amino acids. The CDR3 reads CASSLRDAQNIQYF. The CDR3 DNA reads TGTGCCAGCAGTTTAAGGGATGCGCAAAACATTCAGTACTTC.

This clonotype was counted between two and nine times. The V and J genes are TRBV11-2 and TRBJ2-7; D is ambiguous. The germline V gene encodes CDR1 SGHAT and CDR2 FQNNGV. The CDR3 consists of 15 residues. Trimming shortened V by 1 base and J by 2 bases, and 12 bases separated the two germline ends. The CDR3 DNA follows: TGTGCCAGCAGCTTAGGTTACGAACAAACCTACGAGCAGTACTTC. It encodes CASSLGYEQTYEQYF.

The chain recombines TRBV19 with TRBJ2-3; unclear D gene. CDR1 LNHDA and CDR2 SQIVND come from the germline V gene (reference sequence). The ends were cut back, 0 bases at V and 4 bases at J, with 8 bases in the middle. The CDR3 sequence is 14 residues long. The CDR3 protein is CASSIDASADTQYF. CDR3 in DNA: TGTGCCAGTAGTATAGACGCCTCCGCAGATACGCAGTATTTT.

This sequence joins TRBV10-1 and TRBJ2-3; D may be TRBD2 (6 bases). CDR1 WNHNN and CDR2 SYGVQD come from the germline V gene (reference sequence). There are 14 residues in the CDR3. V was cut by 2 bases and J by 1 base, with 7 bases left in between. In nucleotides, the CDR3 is TGCGCCAGCAGTGAGGGGAGGCGCACAGATACGCAGTATTTT. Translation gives CASSEGRRTDTQYF.

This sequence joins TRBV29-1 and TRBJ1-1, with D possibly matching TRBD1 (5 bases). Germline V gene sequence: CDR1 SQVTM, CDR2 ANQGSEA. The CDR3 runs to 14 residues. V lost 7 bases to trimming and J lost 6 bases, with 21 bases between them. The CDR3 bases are TGCAGCGGCGCAACCGCAGGGTTATTCGCTGAAGCTTTCTTT. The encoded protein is CSGATAGLFAEAFF.

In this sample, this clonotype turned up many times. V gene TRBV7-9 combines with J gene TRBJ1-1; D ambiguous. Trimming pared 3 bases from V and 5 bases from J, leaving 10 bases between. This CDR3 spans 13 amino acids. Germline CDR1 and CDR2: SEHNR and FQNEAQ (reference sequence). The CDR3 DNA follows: TGTGCCAGCAGCTTGTCGGAGTGGACTGAAGCTTTCTTT. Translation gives CASSLSEWTEAFF. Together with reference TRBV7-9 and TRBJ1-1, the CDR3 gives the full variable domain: DTGVSQNPRHKITKRGQNVTFRCDPISEHNRLYWYRQTLGQGPEFLTYFQNEAQLEKSRLLSDRFSAERPKGSFSTLEIQRTEQGDSAMYLCASSLSEWTEAFFGQGTRLTVV.

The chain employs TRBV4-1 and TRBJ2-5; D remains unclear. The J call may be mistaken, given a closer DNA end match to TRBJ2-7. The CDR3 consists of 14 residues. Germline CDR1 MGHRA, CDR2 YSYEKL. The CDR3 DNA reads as TGCGCCAGCAGCCAAGTGCCGGGCTCTAGCGAGCAGTACTTC. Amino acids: CASSQVPGSSEQYF.

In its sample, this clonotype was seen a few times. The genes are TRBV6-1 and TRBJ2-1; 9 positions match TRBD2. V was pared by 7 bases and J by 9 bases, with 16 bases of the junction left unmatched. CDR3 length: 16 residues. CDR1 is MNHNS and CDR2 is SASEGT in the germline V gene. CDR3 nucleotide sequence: TGTGCCAGCACTCGAACCGCGGGAGGGCCGACCCCTGAGCAGTTCTTC. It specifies CASTRTAGGPTPEQFF.

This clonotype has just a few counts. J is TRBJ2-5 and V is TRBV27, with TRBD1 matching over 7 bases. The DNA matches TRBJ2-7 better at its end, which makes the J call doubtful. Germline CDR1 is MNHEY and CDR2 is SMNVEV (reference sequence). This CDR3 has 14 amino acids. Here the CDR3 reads CASSFFPGGTEQYF. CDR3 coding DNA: TGTGCCAGCAGTTTTTTTCCAGGGGGAACCGAGCAGTACTTC.

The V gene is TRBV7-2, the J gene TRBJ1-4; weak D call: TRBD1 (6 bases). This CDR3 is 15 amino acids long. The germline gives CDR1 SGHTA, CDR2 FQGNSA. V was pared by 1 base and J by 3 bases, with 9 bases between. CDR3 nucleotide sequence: TGTGCCAGCAGCTTAGTATGGGGGCCTAATGAAAAACTGTTTTTT. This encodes CASSLVWGPNEKLFF.

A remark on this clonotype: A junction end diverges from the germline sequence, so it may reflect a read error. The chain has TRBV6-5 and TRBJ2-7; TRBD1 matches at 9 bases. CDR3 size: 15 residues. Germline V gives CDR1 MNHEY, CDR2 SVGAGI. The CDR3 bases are TGTGCCAGCAGTCACTCCGGACAGGGGACCTACGAGCAGTACTTC. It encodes CASSHSGQGTYEQYF.

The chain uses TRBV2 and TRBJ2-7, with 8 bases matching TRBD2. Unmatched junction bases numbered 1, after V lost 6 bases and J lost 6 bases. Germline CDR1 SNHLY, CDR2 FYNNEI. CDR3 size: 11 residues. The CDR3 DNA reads TGTGCCAGCAGGGGACTAGGCGAGCAGTACTTC. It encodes CASRGLGEQYF.

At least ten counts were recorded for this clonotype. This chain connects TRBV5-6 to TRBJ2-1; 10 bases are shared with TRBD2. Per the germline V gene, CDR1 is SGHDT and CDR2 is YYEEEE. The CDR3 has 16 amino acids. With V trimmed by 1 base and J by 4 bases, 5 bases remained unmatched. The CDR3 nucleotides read TGTGCCAGCAGCTTGTGGGCAGCGGGGGGGTACAATGAGCAGTTCTTC. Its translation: CASSLWAAGGYNEQFF.

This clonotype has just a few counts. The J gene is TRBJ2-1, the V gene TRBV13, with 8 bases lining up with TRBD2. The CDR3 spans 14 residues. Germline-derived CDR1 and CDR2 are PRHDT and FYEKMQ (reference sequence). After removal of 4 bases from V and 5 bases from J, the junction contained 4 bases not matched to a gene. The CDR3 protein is CASSSRGLDNEQFF. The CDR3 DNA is TGTGCCAGCAGCTCCCGGGGACTAGACAATGAGCAGTTCTTC.

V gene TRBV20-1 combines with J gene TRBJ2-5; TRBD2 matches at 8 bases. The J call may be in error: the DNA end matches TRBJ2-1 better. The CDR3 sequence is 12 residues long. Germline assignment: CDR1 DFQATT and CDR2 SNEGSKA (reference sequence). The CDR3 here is CSATPLAGEQFF. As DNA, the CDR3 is TGCAGTGCTACCCCCCTAGCGGGCGAGCAGTTCTTC.

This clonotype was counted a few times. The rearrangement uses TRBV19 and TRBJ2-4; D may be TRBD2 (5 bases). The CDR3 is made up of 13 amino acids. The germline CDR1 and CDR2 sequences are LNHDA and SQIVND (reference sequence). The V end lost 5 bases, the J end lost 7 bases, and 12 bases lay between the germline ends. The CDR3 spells CASSPSSMNIQYF. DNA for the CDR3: TGTGCCAGTAGTCCTAGCTCCATGAACATTCAGTACTTC. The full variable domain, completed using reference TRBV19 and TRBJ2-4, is DGGITQSPKYLFRKEGQNVTLSCEQNLNHDAMYWYRQDPGQGLRLIYYSQIVNDFQKGDIAEGYSVSREKKESFPLTVTSAQKNPTAFYLCASSPSSMNIQYFGAGTRLSVL.

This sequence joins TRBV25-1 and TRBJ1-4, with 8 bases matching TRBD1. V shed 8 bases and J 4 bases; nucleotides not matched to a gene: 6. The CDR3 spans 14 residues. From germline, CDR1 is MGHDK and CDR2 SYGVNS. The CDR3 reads CASERQGSNEKLFF. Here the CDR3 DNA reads TGTGCCAGCGAGAGACAGGGGAGTAATGAAAAACTGTTTTTT.

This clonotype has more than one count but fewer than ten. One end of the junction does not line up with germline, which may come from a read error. CDR3 amino acids: CASSQGGSQPLHF. In nucleotides, the CDR3 is TGCGCCAGCAGCCAAGGAGGATCCCAACCCCTCCACTTT. V is TRBV3-1 and J is TRBJ1-6; D gene unclear. Germline-derived CDR1 and CDR2 are LGHDT and YNNKEL (reference sequence). The CDR3 runs 13 residues.

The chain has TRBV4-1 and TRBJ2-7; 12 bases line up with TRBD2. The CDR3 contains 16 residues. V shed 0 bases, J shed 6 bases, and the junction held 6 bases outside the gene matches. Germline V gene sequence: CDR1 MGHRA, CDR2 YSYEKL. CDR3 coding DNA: TGCGCCAGCAGCCAAGAAGGACTAGCGGGGAACTGCGAGCAGTACTTC. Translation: CASSQEGLAGNCEQYF.

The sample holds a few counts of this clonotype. The CDR3 reads CASSLDFETQYF. CDR3 DNA sequence: TGTGCCAGCAGCTTAGATTTCGAGACCCAGTACTTC. This chain connects TRBV7-2 to TRBJ2-5; no reliable D call. CDR3 size: 12 residues. V lost 1 base and J lost 5, with 5 bases in between. The germline V gene has CDR1 SGHTA and CDR2 FQGNSA.

CDR3 sequence: CSARDRDRGLTYEQYF. CDR3 coding DNA: TGCAGTGCTAGAGATCGGGATAGAGGACTTACCTACGAGCAGTACTTC. The chain employs TRBV20-1 and TRBJ2-5; a possible D gene is TRBD2 (5 bases). The DNA end is a closer match to TRBJ2-7, so the J assignment may be wrong. The CDR3 sequence is 16 residues long. Germline CDR1 reads DFQATT; CDR2 reads SNEGSKA (reference sequence).

The CDR3 coding sequence is TGTGCCAGCAGCAAACGACTCAGGGGAGGTACCGGGGCCAACGTCCTGACTTTC. It specifies CASSKRLRGGTGANVLTF. This chain uses TRBV21-1 with TRBJ2-6; the table's D call, TRBD2, was not checked against the DNA. TRBV21-1 is flagged as a pseudogene. The CDR3 is 18 residues long.

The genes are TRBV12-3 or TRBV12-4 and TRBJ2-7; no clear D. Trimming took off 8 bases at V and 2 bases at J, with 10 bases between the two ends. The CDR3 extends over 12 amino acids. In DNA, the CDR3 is TGTGCCAGCGCCCCCGGACCCTACGAGCAGTACTTC. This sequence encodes CASAPGPYEQYF.

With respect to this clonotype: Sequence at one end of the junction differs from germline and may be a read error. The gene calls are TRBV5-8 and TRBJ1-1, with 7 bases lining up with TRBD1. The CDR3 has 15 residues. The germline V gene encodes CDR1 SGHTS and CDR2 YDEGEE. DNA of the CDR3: TGTACCAGCATTGATCCCGGGACAGAAGGGACTGAAGCTTTCTTT. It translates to CTSIDPGTEGTEAFF.

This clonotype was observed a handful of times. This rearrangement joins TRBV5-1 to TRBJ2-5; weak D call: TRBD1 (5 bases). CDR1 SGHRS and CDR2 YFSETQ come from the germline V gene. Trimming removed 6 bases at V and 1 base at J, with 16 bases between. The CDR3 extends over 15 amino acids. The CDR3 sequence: CASNPIGAGQETQYF. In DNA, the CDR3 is TGCGCCAGCAACCCAATAGGGGCAGGCCAAGAGACCCAGTACTTC.

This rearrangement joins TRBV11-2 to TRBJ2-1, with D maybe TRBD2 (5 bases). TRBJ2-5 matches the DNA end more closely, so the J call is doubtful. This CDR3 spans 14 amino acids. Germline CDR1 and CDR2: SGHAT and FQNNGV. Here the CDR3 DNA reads TGTGCCAGCAGCTTAGAGCTAGCCCCTCAGACCCAGTACTTC. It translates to CASSLELAPQTQYF.

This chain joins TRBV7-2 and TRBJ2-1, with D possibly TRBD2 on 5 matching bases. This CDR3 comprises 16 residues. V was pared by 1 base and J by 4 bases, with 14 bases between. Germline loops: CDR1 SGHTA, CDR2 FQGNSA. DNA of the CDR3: TGTGCCAGCAGCTTAGAGCCAGCGGCCTCGTACAATGAGCAGTTCTTC. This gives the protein CASSLEPAASYNEQFF.